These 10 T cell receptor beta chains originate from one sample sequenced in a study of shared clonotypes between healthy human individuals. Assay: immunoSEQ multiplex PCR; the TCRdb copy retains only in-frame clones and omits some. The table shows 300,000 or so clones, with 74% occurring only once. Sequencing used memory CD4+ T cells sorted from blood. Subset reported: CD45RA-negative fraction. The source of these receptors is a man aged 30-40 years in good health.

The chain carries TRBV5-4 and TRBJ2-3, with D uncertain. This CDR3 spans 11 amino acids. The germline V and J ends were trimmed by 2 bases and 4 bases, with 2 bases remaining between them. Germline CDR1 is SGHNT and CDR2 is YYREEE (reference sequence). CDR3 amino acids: CASSFADTQYF. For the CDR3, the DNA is TGTGCCAGCAGCTTTGCAGATACGCAGTATTTT.

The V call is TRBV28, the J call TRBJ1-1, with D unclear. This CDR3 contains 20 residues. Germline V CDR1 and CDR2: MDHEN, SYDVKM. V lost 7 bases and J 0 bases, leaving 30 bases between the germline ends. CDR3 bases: TGTGCCAGCACCCGATATCCGGGGTTCCCAAATTTTTTCATGAACACTGAAGCTTTCTTT. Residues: CASTRYPGFPNFFMNTEAFF.

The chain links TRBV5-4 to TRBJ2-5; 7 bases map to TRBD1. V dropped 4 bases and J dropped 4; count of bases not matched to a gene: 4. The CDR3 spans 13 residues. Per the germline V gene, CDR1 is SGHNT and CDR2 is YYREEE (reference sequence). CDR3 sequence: CASSTYRGETQYF. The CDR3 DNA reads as TGTGCCAGCAGCACTTACAGGGGAGAGACCCAGTACTTC.

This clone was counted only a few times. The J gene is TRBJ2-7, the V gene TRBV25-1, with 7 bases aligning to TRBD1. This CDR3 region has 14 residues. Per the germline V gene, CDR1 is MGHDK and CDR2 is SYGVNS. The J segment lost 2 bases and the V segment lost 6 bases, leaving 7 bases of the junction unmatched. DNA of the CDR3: TGTGCCAGCAGCCAACGACAGGGAACCTACGAGCAGTACTTC. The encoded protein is CASSQRQGTYEQYF.

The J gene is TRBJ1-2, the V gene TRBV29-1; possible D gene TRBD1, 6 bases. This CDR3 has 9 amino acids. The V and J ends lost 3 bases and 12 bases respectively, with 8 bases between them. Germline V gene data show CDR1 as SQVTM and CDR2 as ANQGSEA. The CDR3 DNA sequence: TGCAGCGTTGAGGACAGACACACCTTC. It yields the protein CSVEDRHTF.

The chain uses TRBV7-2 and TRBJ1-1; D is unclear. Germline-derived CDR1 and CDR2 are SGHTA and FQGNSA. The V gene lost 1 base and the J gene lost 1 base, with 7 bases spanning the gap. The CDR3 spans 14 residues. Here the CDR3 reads CASSLDWRNTEAFF. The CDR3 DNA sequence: TGTGCCAGCAGCTTAGATTGGAGGAACACTGAAGCTTTCTTT.

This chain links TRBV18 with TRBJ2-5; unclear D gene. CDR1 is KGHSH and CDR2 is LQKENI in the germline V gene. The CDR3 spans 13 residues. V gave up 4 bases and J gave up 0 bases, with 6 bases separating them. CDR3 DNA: TGTGCCAGCTCACTGACAAACCAAGAGACCCAGTACTTC. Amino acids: CASSLTNQETQYF.

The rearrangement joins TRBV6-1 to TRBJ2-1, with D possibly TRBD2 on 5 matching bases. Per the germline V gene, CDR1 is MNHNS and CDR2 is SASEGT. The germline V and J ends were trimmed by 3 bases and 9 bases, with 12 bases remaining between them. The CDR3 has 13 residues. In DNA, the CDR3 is TGTGCCAGCAGTGAGGTATGGGGAGTTGAGCAGTTCTTC. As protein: CASSEVWGVEQFF.

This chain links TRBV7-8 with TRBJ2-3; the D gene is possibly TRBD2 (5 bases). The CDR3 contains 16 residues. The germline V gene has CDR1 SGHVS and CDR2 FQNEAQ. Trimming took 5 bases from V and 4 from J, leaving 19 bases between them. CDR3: CASSVPRRDHPDTQYF. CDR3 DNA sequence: TGTGCCAGCAGCGTCCCCCGACGGGATCACCCAGATACGCAGTATTTT.

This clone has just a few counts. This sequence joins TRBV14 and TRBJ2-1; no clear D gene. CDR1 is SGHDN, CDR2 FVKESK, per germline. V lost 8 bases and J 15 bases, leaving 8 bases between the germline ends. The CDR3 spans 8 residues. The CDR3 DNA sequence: TGTGCCAGCCCCCGAGGGTTCTTC. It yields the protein CASPRGFF.